The T cell receptor (beta chain) described here comes from a study of response to subunit inactivated influenza vaccine. Study-level points and caveats: Authors proposed each seasonal influenza vaccination draws in few new T cells.

MiXCR, run by TCRdb on the RT-PCR reads, gives a single entry per CDR3 protein. Here the sample spans 490,000 or so distinct CDR3 sequences, 6% to 9% being singletons. The CDR3 spans 15 residues. J was trimmed by 2 bases and V by 3 bases; bases with no gene match: 3. The germline V gene encodes CDR1 KGHSH and CDR2 LQKENI. A word on this clonotype: The antigen remains unidentified.

This chain connects TRBV18 to TRBJ2-1; 8 bases fit TRBD1. This sequence originates from a man between 50 and 70 years old who received an inactivated influenza vaccine. The source material was PBMCs from blood, sampled roughly 24 months after vaccination. CDR3 sequence: CASSPRTGTYNEQFF. CDR3 nucleotides: TGTGCCAGCTCACCGAGGACAGGGACCTACAATGAGCAGTTCTTC. The full variable domain, in which reference TRBV18 and TRBJ2-1 provide the parts outside the CDR3, is NAGVMQNPRHLVRRRGQEARLRCSPMKGHSHVYWYRQLPEEGLKFMVYLQKENIIDESGMPKERFSAEFPKEGPSILRIQQVVRGDSAAYFCASSPRTGTYNEQFFGPGTRLTVL.